This is a list of T cell receptor beta chains from one sample in a study of CD8 T cells in ankylosing spondylitis. One entry per CDR3 protein results from TCRdb running MiXCR on the 5' RACE reads. Of about 210,000 distinct CDR3 sequences in the sample, about 6.7% are singletons; the top ten hold 12% to 15%. The specimen sequenced was blood, either unsorted or a sorted T cell fraction (not recorded which). The receptors were sampled from a male donor with ankylosing spondylitis. The CDR3 runs from the conserved cysteine through the conserved F or W. The D gene is left open where the match is weak. A clone size is listed for some rows: how often the clone was seen (once, few, many), or a class if it is expanded.

cdr3_nt cdr3_aa j_call clone_size d_call v_call
TGTGCCAGCAGCCCAGGAGGACAATTGAATGAGCAGTTCTTC CASSPGGQLNEQFF TRBJ2-1 NA NA TRBV12-3/TRBV12-4
TGCGCCAGCAGCTTGATGGTCGAGTCCAACACTGAAGCTTTCTTT CASSLMVESNTEAFF TRBJ1-1 many NA TRBV5-1
TGTGCCAGCAGCTTATTCCCCTGGCGGGAAAACCGGTCCTATGGCTACACCTTC CASSLFPWRENRSYGYTF TRBJ1-2 many NA TRBV11-2
TGTGCCACCAGCAGTGGTTCTCGATACGAGCAGTACTTC CATSSGSRYEQYF TRBJ2-7 many NA TRBV15
TGCGCCAGCAGCCAAGGACTAGCGATGAACTACGAGCAGTACTTC CASSQGLAMNYEQYF TRBJ2-7 few TRBD2 TRBV4-1
TGTGCCAGCAGCTTAGCTATCTTATCGGACTTAGGGTTTGAGCAGTTCTTC CASSLAILSDLGFEQFF TRBJ2-1 many NA TRBV11-2
TGTGCCAGCAGCGGTCACTATGAGCAGTTCTTC CASSGHYEQFF TRBJ2-1 many NA TRBV9
TGTGCCAGCAGTTTATGGGGAATCGAGGCCGGGGAGCTGTTTTTT CASSLWGIEAGELFF TRBJ2-2 many NA TRBV28
TGCAGTGCTACTCGGACTAGCGGGGGCCTGTACGAGCAGTACTTC CSATRTSGGLYEQYF TRBJ2-7 many TRBD2 TRBV20-1
TGTGCCAGCAACCGACAGGGGACTAGCACAGATACGCAGTATTTT CASNRQGTSTDTQYF TRBJ2-3 many TRBD1 TRBV6-1
TGCAGTGCTAGACCGACTGGTGGAAACACCATATATTTT CSARPTGGNTIYF TRBJ1-3 NA NA TRBV20-1
TGTGCCAGCCGTGGCGGCCACTACAATGAGCAGTTCTTC CASRGGHYNEQFF TRBJ2-1 many NA TRBV6-2/TRBV6-3
TGCGCCAGCAGCCAAGATCGAACAGCCTTATTTGGCTACACCTTC CASSQDRTALFGYTF TRBJ1-2 NA NA TRBV4-1
TGCAGTGCTAGAGTGCCACCGGGACCAGCCCCCCGCCTCACCTACAATGAGCAGTTCTTC CSARVPPGPAPRLTYNEQFF TRBJ2-1 many NA TRBV20-1
TGCGCCAGCAGCCAAGATACGGGGGCCTATTCGAACACTGAAGCTTTCTTT CASSQDTGAYSNTEAFF TRBJ1-1 few NA TRBV4-1
TGCGCCAGCAGCCCCTCGCTGGCACCACAAGAGACCCAGTACTTC CASSPSLAPQETQYF TRBJ2-5 many NA TRBV5-1
TGTGCCAGCAGCCCCTTCGGGAACGAGCAGTACTTC CASSPFGNEQYF TRBJ2-7 few NA TRBV14
TGTGCCAGCAGTTACGGGGGTGGAGGCACTGAAGCTTTCTTT CASSYGGGGTEAFF TRBJ1-1 many NA TRBV6-5
TGTGCCAGCTGCGTCTCCCAGATTTCGGGACAGCGCCACAATGAGCAGTTCTTC CASCVSQISGQRHNEQFF TRBJ2-1 many TRBD1 TRBV14
TGCAGTGCTGCGATAACTAGCGGGATTTACAATGAGCAGTTCTTC CSAAITSGIYNEQFF TRBJ2-1 NA TRBD2 TRBV20-1
TGCGCCAGCAGTGAGCGGACAGGGGGCCCTGAAGCTTTCTTT CASSERTGGPEAFF TRBJ1-1 NA TRBD1 TRBV10-1
TGTGCCAGCAGTGAGCCGGGACAGACCTTCGAGCAGTACTTC CASSEPGQTFEQYF TRBJ2-7 NA TRBD1 TRBV28
TGTGCCAGCAGATCGACAGGGGCTCGGGGCTACACCTTC CASRSTGARGYTF TRBJ1-2 many TRBD1 TRBV5-6
TGCGCCAGCAGCCACCGTCCAGATACGCAGTATTTT CASSHRPDTQYF TRBJ2-3 many NA TRBV4-1
TGTGCCAGCAGCGTAGGTGCAGGAGTGTTGGAGACCCAGTACTTC CASSVGAGVLETQYF TRBJ2-5 NA NA TRBV9
TGCAGCGTCCCACGCTGGGAAGAGACCCAGTACTTC CSVPRWEETQYF TRBJ2-5 many NA TRBV29-1
TGTGCCAGCCCTGGCCTGAGCTCCTACAATGAGCAGTTCTTC CASPGLSSYNEQFF TRBJ2-1 many NA TRBV5-8
TGTGCCACCAGCAGAGATGGCAGACTAGCGGTCCCGGAGCAGTTCTTC CATSRDGRLAVPEQFF TRBJ2-1 NA TRBD2 TRBV15
TGTGCCAGCAGCGTCCCGGGACTAGCGCGAGGGAATGAGCAGTTCTTC CASSVPGLARGNEQFF TRBJ2-1 many TRBD2 TRBV7-6
TGTGCCAGCAGCCAAGGCTGGAGGACAGGGTGGTCAGATACGCAGTATTTT CASSQGWRTGWSDTQYF TRBJ2-3 few TRBD1 TRBV3-1
TGCGCCAGCAGCTTGGACAGTTATAATTCACCCCTCCACTTT CASSLDSYNSPLHF TRBJ1-6 NA NA TRBV5-1
TGCGCCAGCAGCTCCGAGCGGAACCGCTACAATGAGCAGTTCTTC CASSSERNRYNEQFF TRBJ2-1 few NA TRBV5-1
TGTGCCAGCAGAGGACGGGACAAGGCTTACAATGAGCAGTTCTTC CASRGRDKAYNEQFF TRBJ2-1 NA NA TRBV28
TGCGCCAGCAGCTTGGAATCAGGGGTTGCTGAAGCTTTCTTT CASSLESGVAEAFF TRBJ1-1 many NA TRBV5-1
TGTGCCAGCAGTTTAGGCAGGGCCTACGAGCAGTACTTC CASSLGRAYEQYF TRBJ2-7 many NA TRBV27
TGTGCCAGCAGCATTAGCGAGGGGGCGCGCTACAATGAGCAGTTCTTC CASSISEGARYNEQFF TRBJ2-1 many TRBD1 TRBV7-8
TGTGCCAGCAGCTCGGGACGCACTGAAGCTTTCTTT CASSSGRTEAFF TRBJ1-1 many NA TRBV7-9
TGTGCCAGCAGCCCCGATAGCGGGTTCGACAAAAACATTCAGTACTTC CASSPDSGFDKNIQYF TRBJ2-4 few TRBD2 TRBV7-2
TGTGCTAGCAGCCCCCATCTCGGGACAGGGGACTACACCGGGGAGCTGTTTTTT CASSPHLGTGDYTGELFF TRBJ2-2 many TRBD1 TRBV7-7
TGCGCCAGCAGTGAGGGGACTAGGGTGGCCTACGAGCAGTACTTC CASSEGTRVAYEQYF TRBJ2-7 many TRBD2 TRBV10-2
TGCGCCAGCAGCCAAGAATGGGCCGGGACCGGCTACGAGCAGTACTTC CASSQEWAGTGYEQYF TRBJ2-7 many NA TRBV4-3
TGTGCCAGCAGCCCGGGCTACTACGAGCAGTACTTC CASSPGYYEQYF TRBJ2-7 many NA TRBV7-9
TGTGCCAGCAGCCAAGTCCAGAGCTCCTACAATGAGCAGTTCTTC CASSQVQSSYNEQFF TRBJ2-1 many NA TRBV4-2
TGTGCCAGCAGCTTCCCAAAAGGAGCTATAGCGCAGAATGAGCAGTTCTTC CASSFPKGAIAQNEQFF TRBJ2-1 few NA TRBV7-9
TGCGCCAGCAGCTTGGCCGTGGGCAGGGGACACGATCAGCCCCAGCATTTT CASSLAVGRGHDQPQHF TRBJ1-5 many NA TRBV5-1
TGTGCCAGCAGCTTAGACTTGAGGGGGGATTCAGATGAGGACACCTTC CASSLDLRGDSDEDTF TRBJ1-2 many NA TRBV7-9
TGTGCCAGCAGCTTAACGACAGGGTTTTATAGCAATCAGCCCCAGCATTTT CASSLTTGFYSNQPQHF TRBJ1-5 many TRBD1 TRBV7-2
TGTGCCATCACCAGGACTAGCGGGGTGAGCTCCTACAATGAGCAGTTCTTC CAITRTSGVSSYNEQFF TRBJ2-1 many TRBD2 TRBV10-3
TGTGCCAGCACCCGAACAGGGGGCAGGAATGAAAAACTGTTTTTT CASTRTGGRNEKLFF TRBJ1-4 many TRBD1 TRBV7-9
TGTGCCAGCAGTTTCGGAATGGGCGAGCAGTACTTC CASSFGMGEQYF TRBJ2-7 many NA TRBV27
TGTGCCAGCAGTTTTTCTTTCCTAGCAGACTCAATCACAAGGAATGAGCAGTTCTTC CASSFSFLADSITRNEQFF TRBJ2-1 many NA TRBV28
TGCAGTGCCAGCGGCTTGGCGGAGGTCTACGAGCAGTACTTC CSASGLAEVYEQYF TRBJ2-7 many NA TRBV20-1
TGTGCCAGCAGCGGAGCGGCGTTTTACAATGAGCAGTTCTTC CASSGAAFYNEQFF TRBJ2-1 many NA TRBV9
TGCAGCGCGGACGGGACAGGGGGAATCAACGAGCAGTACTTC CSADGTGGINEQYF TRBJ2-7 NA TRBD1 TRBV29-1
TGCGCCAGCAGCTTGTTACAGGGACGCACTGAAGCTTTCTTT CASSLLQGRTEAFF TRBJ1-1 many NA TRBV5-1